Below, 9 T cell receptor beta chains from the same sample are listed, as sequenced in a study of blood T cell repertoires in COVID-19. Repertoires were generated with immunoSEQ multiplex PCR, while TCRdb's copy carries only in-frame clones and drops some. The table lists around 380,000 clones, about 89% of them singletons. The sequenced material came from PBMCs or T cells enriched from blood (not recorded which). The source of these receptors is a man in his thirties or forties who had recovered from COVID-19.

Only one count was recorded for this clone. J is TRBJ1-6 and V is TRBV30; D remains unclear. From germline, CDR1 is GTSNPN and CDR2 SVGIG (reference sequence). The CDR3 sequence is 14 residues long. Trimming took off 5 bases at V and 9 bases at J, with 17 bases between the two ends. The CDR3, as DNA: TGTGCCTGGGAGGCCCTGGCAGCGGGTTCACCCCTCCACTTT. It yields the protein CAWEALAAGSPLHF.

The V call is TRBV6-5, the J call TRBJ2-7, with 10 positions matching TRBD2. The germline V gene encodes CDR1 MNHEY and CDR2 SVGAGI. J gave up 5 bases and V 2 bases, and 9 bases lay outside the gene matches. The CDR3 runs 16 residues. The CDR3 loop is CASSYLSGGGADEQYF. The DNA for the CDR3 is TGTGCCAGCAGTTACCTCAGCGGGGGGGGCGCGGACGAGCAGTACTTC.

This chain links TRBV2 with TRBJ2-2, with D perhaps matching TRBD2 (6 bases). The V end was cut by 2 bases, the J end by 6 bases, with 10 bases between. This CDR3 has 14 amino acids. Germline CDR1 reads SNHLY; CDR2 reads FYNNEI. CDR3 DNA: TGTGCCAGCAGTGAAACTAGCTCGGCCGGGGAGCTGTTTTTT. Protein: CASSETSSAGELFF.

This chain links TRBV30 with TRBJ2-1, with D tentatively TRBD2 (7 bases). The CDR3 consists of 13 residues. V was shortened by 2 bases and J by 12 bases, with 17 bases between the two germline ends. CDR1 and CDR2 (germline): GTSNPN, SVGIG (reference sequence). CDR3 DNA: TGTGCCTGGAGTCCAAAAGGGGGGGGCCTGCAGTTCTTC. Translation: CAWSPKGGGLQFF.

The genes are TRBV19 and TRBJ1-1, with TRBD1 matching over 8 bases. J was trimmed by 5 bases and V by 0 bases; bases with no gene match: 8. Germline loops: CDR1 LNHDA, CDR2 SQIVND (reference sequence). This CDR3 comprises 16 residues. CDR3: CASSIDGTGGRTEAFF. In DNA form, the CDR3 reads TGTGCCAGTAGTATAGATGGGACAGGAGGACGGACTGAAGCTTTCTTT.

The rearrangement joins TRBV6-5 to TRBJ1-1; D is ambiguous. CDR3 length equals 15 residues. Deletions cut 5 bases from V and 0 bases from J, with 13 bases between. The germline CDR1 and CDR2 sequences are MNHEY and SVGAGI. The CDR3 DNA follows: TGTGCCAGCAGTCACGGCCCCACAGTGAACACTGAAGCTTTCTTT. Residues: CASSHGPTVNTEAFF.

The sample holds a few counts of this clone. The rearrangement joins TRBV7-9 to TRBJ2-1; a possible D gene is TRBD2 (6 bases). The CDR3 totals 16 residues. V dropped 6 bases and J dropped 9 bases, with 24 bases sitting between them. Germline assignment: CDR1 SEHNR and CDR2 FQNEAQ (reference sequence). The CDR3 protein is CASSHSGTSIGGEQFF. DNA for the CDR3: TGTGCCAGCAGTCACTCCGGGACTTCGATTGGGGGTGAGCAGTTCTTC.

The genes are TRBV2 and TRBJ1-2; 7 bases line up with TRBD1. Germline assignment: CDR1 SNHLY and CDR2 FYNNEI. CDR3 length: 15 amino acids. The V gene end was trimmed by 0 bases and the J gene end by 1 base; junction bases not matched to a gene: 2. Here the CDR3 reads CASSEAYRGNYGYTF. In DNA form, the CDR3 reads TGTGCCAGCAGTGAAGCATACAGGGGTAACTATGGCTACACCTTC. The full variable domain, with the rest looked up from reference TRBV2 and TRBJ1-2, is EPEVTQTPSHQVTQMGQEVILRCVPISNHLYFYWYRQILGQKVEFLVSFYNNEISEKSEIFDDQFSVERPDGSNFTLKIRSTKLEDSAMYFCASSEAYRGNYGYTFGSGTRLTVV.

The rearrangement joins TRBV5-1 to TRBJ2-2, with 10 bases identical to TRBD2. With 1 base clipped from V and 8 bases from J, the junction kept 8 bases outside the gene matches. The CDR3 has 16 residues. CDR1 is SGHRS, CDR2 YFSETQ, per germline. The CDR3 bases are TGCGCCAGCAGCTTGAGTAGCGGGGGGTCGTATGGGGAGCTGTTTTTT. Translated, it gives CASSLSSGGSYGELFF.